This TCR beta chain was recovered during a study of T cells after yellow fever vaccination. Turning to the study itself: For low cell numbers, libraries were made with SMART-Seq v4 Ultra Low Input.

Overall study results and limits: Overall, a small share of clonotypes was seen in both CD4 and CD8 compartments. Sorted repertoires could include abundant contaminating clonotypes from bulk cells.

This clonotype was picked up a small number of times. As yet, its antigen is unknown. This CDR3 has 16 amino acids. Germline-derived CDR1 and CDR2 are SGHTA and FQGNSA. Unmatched junction bases numbered 14, after V lost 5 bases and J lost 4 bases. TCR cDNA, made by 5'RACE template switching, carried an added universal primer site and UMIs. TCRdb analysed the 5' RACE reads with MiXCR anew, one entry per CDR3 protein. The table lists over 150,000 distinct CDR3 sequences, roughly 6.2% of them singletons. The receptor comes from a man in his late teens or twenties who received the YFV17D yellow fever vaccine. V gene TRBV7-2 combines with J gene TRBJ2-7; 7 bases align to TRBD2. Material: CD4+ T cells sorted from PBMCs, obtained on the day of the first yellow fever vaccination. The CDR3 sequence is CASSTLNSGYHYEQYV. The DNA for the CDR3 is TGTGCCAGCAGCACCCTCAATAGCGGGTATCATTACGAGCAGTACGTC.